This T cell receptor (beta chain) was captured by sequencing in a study of Ad26.COV2.S vaccination and SARS-CoV-2 variants. Study at large: Into the muscle, Ad26.COV2.S was dosed once or twice, 56 days apart.

Generated by immunoSEQ multiplex PCR, the TCRdb table keeps only in-frame clones and is missing some. The data show about 350,000 clones, 86% seen once. Treatment in this sample: around 19 received Ad26.COV2.S at low or high dose, single or two shots; about 5 received placebo; per-sample allocation not given. Each sample was drawn 63 days after the first injection (of vaccine or placebo). The individual, an adult aged 18-55 years, was a donor in Boston. CDR1 SGHDT and CDR2 YYEEEE come from the germline V gene. V gave up 4 bases and J gave up 6 bases, with 20 bases separating them. This CDR3 has 15 amino acids.

This TCR was sampled from a person aged 18-60 years who received the Ad26.COV2.S COVID-19 vaccine or a placebo. The chain has TRBV5-6 and TRBJ2-7; possibly TRBD2 for D (6 bases). Here the sequenced sample was peripheral blood, taken in a trial of Ad26.COV2.S vaccine versus placebo. For the CDR3, the DNA is TGTGCCAGCAGCGCCTTAGCGGTCCTGGGAATCGAGCAGTACTTC. The encoded protein is CASSALAVLGIEQYF.